Sequencing of this T cell receptor (beta chain) was carried out in a study of blood T cell repertoires in COVID-19. Looking at the study overall: Both acute and convalescent COVID-19 samples were obtained from the United States, Italy and Spain. The analysed material was cDNA or gDNA that came from T cells, B-cell-depleted T cells, or PBMCs.

This CDR3 has 14 residues. Germline-derived CDR1 and CDR2 are SGHAT and FQDESV (reference sequence). Trimming cost V 4 bases and J 4 bases, with 8 bases left between them. As processed by the authors: Amplification of reference gene primers provided the estimated nucleated cell counts. Repertoires were generated with immunoSEQ multiplex PCR, while TCRdb's copy carries only in-frame clones and drops some. The V and J calls and clone size come from that table; D and trimming were worked out from the DNA. The sample holds about 67,000 clones; roughly nine tenths are singletons and the top ten take less than 5.5%.

V and J are TRBV11-1 and TRBJ2-6; D gene uncertain. Sequencing input: peripheral blood. The sequence was collected from a man aged 45-65 years with active COVID-19. The CDR3 nucleotides are TGTGCCAGCAGCTACACCAGGGGGGCCAACGTCCTGACTTTC. As protein: CASSYTRGANVLTF.